This T cell receptor (beta chain) was obtained from a study of blood T cells in healthy people across ages (dated by TCRdb to 2014 to 2015). General notes on the study: Template switching captured roughly one uniquely barcoded TCR beta cDNA molecule per two T cells in model experiments. Age-related changes in TCR beta repertoire diversity were measured in the study by deep sequencing normalized with unique cDNA molecular identifiers. Four age groups were formed from the donors: young (average around 15 years), middle-aged (approximately 40), aged (62) and long-lived (approximately 80). Donors of different ages were randomly distributed across sequencing lanes to avoid experimental bias. For two donors (one aged 18 to 29 and one aged 80 or older), the study analyzed two additional independent replicas of 1 million unique cDNA reads from the same blood draw.

Library creation used 5' RACE. The sequencing machine was an Illumina HiSeq 2500. The second PCR ran for roughly 7 to 11 cycles and used a J-beta primer mix along with a sample-barcoded 5' primer. Each TCR beta cDNA molecule received a unique molecular identifier from a template-switch 5' adaptor carrying 12 random nucleotides. Each sample yielded at least 3 million CDR3-containing paired-end reads. First-strand cDNA synthesis was performed from all RNA using the Mint cDNA synthesis kit, with priming by a TRBC-specific oligonucleotide. All cDNA was treated with uracil-DNA glycosylase and then went through a first 18-cycle PCR with the universal primers M1SS and BC2_uni_R. Per the source publication's procedure: For normalization, 1 million high-quality reads were randomly selected from each sample, with every read carrying a distinct molecular identifier. Reads with shared molecular identifiers were discarded instead of being binned into consensus sequences. MiTCR, run with a Q25 quality threshold and the strictest error-elimination algorithm, handled CDR3 identification, clonotype clustering and error correction. A nonparametric unseen species model with Euler transformation was used to estimate a lower bound on total TCR beta diversity. Through fastp at Q25 and MiXCR, TCRdb rebuilt clones from the public reads, retaining in-frame beta chains. Identical CDR3 protein sequences are pooled into one entry, listed with their most common genes and DNA. The V and J calls come from TCRdb's annotation, not from the publication. The sample data list over 600,000 distinct CDR3 sequences, and around 20% of these were observed just once. Around 3.4% of the sample is taken by the ten largest.

This clonotype was counted between two and nine times. Its recognized antigen is unknown. Per-base quality was not reported, and no clone a single base away is much larger than it. From the cysteine up to the phenylalanine, the CDR3 has a length of 16 residues. CDR3 DNA is the only sequence kept; it has 48 bases, read in frame from the first base. Compared with germline, V lacks 0 bases and J lacks 8 bases; bases without a gene match: 8. Looking up the germline V gene yields CDR1 LGHNA and CDR2 YSLEER. The donors were roughly 39 Caucasian individuals from Russia, aged roughly 6 to 100 years, who were systemically healthy. Each donor gave around 9.9 milliliters of peripheral blood, collected into EDTA-treated Vacutainer tubes. Ficoll-Paque density-gradient centrifugation was used to isolate PBMCs, with at least 6 million obtained per sample. Trizol reagent was used to extract total RNA from the PBMCs, yielding at least 5 micrograms per sample. Naive CD45RAhigh/CD27high T cell percentages were measured by flow cytometry on a PBMC aliquot from every donor.

Broad study findings and their caveats: Because the CMV infection status of the donors was unknown, age-related changes in expanded clonotypes may potentially have been confounded. Compared with the aged group, the long-lived group had more naive CD4+ T cells, fewer expanded clones and increased TCR diversity, a pattern suggesting age selection. Observed TCR beta diversity correlated strongly with the percentage of naive T cells measured by flow cytometry. Total diversity estimates from one million sequenced T cells were considered lower bounds and underestimates. Because profiling used bulk unsorted PBMCs, naive and antigen-experienced compartments could not be compared conclusively. As age increased, observed TCR beta diversity per million T cells dropped in a roughly linear way, and a significant reduction was already evident by age 40.

The source is a man between 65 and 80 years old in good health. Recombination linked TRBV4-3 to TRBJ2-1, and 9 junctional nucleotides match TRBD2. What was sequenced was blood. The CDR3 here reads CASSQETAGGFYEQFF. The DNA is as follows: TGCGCCAGCAGCCAAGAGACGGCGGGAGGGTTTTATGAGCAGTTCTTC.